This TCR beta chain was recorded in a study of blood T cell repertoires in COVID-19. About the study: Samples representing acute and convalescent COVID-19 were sourced from the United States, Italy and Spain. T cells, B-cell-depleted T cells, or PBMCs provided the cDNA or gDNA that served as material.

The assay was immunoSEQ multiplex PCR, and TCRdb's table has in-frame clones only and misses some. The sample has 150,000 or so clones; 82% are singletons. The sequenced material came from peripheral blood. This sequence was found in a woman of 80 years or more with acute or convalescent COVID-19.

This CDR3 reads CASSEAQLVRYEQYF. In DNA, the CDR3 is TGTGCCAGCAGTGAAGCGCAGCTAGTTAGGTACGAGCAGTACTTC. The gene calls are TRBV6-1 and TRBJ2-7; D remains ambiguous. The CDR3 runs to 15 residues. Per the germline V gene, CDR1 is MNHNS and CDR2 is SASEGT. V lost 0 bases, J lost 4 bases, and 13 bases lay in between.